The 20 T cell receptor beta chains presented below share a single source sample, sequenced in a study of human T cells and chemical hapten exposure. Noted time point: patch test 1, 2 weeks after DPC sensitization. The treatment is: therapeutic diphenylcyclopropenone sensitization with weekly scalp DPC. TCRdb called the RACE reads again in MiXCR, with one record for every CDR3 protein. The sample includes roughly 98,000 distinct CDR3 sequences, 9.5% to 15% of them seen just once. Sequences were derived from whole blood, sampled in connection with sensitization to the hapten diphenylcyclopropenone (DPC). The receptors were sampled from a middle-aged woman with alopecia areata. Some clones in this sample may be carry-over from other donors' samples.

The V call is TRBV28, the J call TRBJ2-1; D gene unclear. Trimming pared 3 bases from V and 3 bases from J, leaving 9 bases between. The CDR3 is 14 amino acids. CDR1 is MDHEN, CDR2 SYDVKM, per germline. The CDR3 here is CASSLGILYNEQFF. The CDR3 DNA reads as TGTGCCAGCAGTTTGGGGATACTCTACAATGAGCAGTTCTTC.

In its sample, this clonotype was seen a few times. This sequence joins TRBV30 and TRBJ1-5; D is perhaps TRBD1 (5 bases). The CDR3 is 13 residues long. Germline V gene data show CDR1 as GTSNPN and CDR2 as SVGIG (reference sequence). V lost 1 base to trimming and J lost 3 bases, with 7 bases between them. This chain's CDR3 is CAWSAGPNQPQHF. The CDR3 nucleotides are TGTGCCTGGAGTGCAGGGCCCAATCAGCCCCAGCATTTT.

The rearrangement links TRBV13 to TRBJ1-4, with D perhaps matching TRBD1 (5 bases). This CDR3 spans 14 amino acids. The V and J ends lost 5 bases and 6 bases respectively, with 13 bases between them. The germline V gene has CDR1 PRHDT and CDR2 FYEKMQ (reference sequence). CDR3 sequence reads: CASSPGLGDEKLFF. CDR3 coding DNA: TGTGCCAGCAGCCCAGGGTTGGGGGATGAAAAACTGTTTTTT. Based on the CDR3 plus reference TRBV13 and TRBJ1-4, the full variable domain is AAGVIQSPRHLIKEKRETATLKCYPIPRHDTVYWYQQGPGQDPQFLISFYEKMQSDKGSIPDRFSAQQFSDYHSELNMSSLELGDSALYFCASSPGLGDEKLFFGSGTQLSVL.

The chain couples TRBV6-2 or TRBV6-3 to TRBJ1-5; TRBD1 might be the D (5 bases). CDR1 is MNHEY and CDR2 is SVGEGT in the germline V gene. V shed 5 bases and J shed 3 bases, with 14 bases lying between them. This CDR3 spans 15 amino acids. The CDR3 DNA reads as TGTGCCAGCAGTCCCGCAGGGACCGACAATCAGCCCCAGCATTTT. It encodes CASSPAGTDNQPQHF.

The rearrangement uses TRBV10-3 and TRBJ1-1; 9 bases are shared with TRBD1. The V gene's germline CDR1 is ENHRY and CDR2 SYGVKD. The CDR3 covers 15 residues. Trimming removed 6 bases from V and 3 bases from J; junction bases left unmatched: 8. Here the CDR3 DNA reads TGTGCCATCAGGGACAGGGGCCGGCGGGACACTGAAGCTTTCTTT. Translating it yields CAIRDRGRRDTEAFF.

The CDR3 protein is CASSVGGGWAGTDTQYF. CDR3 coding DNA: TGTGCCAGCAGCGTAGGAGGTGGGTGGGCCGGCACAGATACGCAGTATTTT. The chain employs TRBV9 and TRBJ2-3; D gene uncertain. This CDR3 comprises 17 residues. The V end was cut by 0 bases, the J end by 1 base, with 15 bases between. Germline lookup yields CDR1 SGDLS and CDR2 YYNGEE.

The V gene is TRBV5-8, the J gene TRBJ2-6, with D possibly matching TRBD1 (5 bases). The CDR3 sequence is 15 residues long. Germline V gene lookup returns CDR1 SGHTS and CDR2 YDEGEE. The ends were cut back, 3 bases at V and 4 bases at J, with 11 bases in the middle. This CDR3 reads CASSSQVAGANVLTF. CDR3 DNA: TGTGCCAGCAGCTCACAGGTTGCGGGGGCCAACGTCCTGACTTTC.

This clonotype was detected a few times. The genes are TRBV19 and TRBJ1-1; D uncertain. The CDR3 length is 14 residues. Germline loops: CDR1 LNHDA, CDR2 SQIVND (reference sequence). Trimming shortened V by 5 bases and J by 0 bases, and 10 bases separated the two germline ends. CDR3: CASSAASMNTEAFF. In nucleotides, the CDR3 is TGTGCCAGTAGTGCCGCCAGCATGAACACTGAAGCTTTCTTT.

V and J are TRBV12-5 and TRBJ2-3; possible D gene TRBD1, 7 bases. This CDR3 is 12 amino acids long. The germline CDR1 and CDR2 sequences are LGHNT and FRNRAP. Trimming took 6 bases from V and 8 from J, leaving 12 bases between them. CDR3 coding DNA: TGTGCTAGTGGCTCCCAGGGGGGTACGCAGTATTTT. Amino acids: CASGSQGGTQYF.

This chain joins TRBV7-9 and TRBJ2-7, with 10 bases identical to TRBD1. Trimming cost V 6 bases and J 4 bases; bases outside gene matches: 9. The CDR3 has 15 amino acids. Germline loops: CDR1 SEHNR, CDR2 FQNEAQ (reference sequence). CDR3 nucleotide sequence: TGTGCCAGCAGTTTGACAGGGGGCGGGGTATACGAGCAGTACTTC. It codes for CASSLTGGGVYEQYF.

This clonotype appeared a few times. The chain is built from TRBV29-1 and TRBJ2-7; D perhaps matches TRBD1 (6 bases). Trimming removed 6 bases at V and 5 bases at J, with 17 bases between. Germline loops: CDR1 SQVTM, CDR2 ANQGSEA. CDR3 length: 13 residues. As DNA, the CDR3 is TGCAGCGTCTCGCACAGGGTAGATGACGAGCAGTACTTC. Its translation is CSVSHRVDDEQYF.

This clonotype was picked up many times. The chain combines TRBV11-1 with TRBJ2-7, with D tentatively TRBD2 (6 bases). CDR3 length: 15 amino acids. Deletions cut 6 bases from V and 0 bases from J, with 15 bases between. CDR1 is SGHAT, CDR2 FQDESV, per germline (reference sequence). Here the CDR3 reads CASSYSGDSSYEQYF. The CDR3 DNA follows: TGTGCCAGCAGTTACTCCGGGGACTCCTCCTACGAGCAGTACTTC.

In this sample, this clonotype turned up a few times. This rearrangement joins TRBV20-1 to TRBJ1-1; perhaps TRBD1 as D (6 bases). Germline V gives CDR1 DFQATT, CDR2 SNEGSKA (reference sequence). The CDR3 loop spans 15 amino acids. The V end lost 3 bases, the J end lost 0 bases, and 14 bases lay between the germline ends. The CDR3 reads CSASKGDPLNTEAFF. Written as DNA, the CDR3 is TGCAGTGCTAGTAAGGGGGACCCCTTGAACACTGAAGCTTTCTTT.

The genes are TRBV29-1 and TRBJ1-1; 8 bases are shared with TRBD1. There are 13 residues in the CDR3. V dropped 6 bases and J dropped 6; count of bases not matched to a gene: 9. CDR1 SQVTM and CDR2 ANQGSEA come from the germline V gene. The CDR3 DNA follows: TGCAGCGTCCGACAGGGGTTTGGGTCTGAAGCTTTCTTT. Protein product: CSVRQGFGSEAFF. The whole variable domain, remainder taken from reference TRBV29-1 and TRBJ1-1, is SAVISQKPSRDICQRGTSLTIQCQVDSQVTMMFWYRQQPGQSLTLIATANQGSEATYESGFVIDKFPISRPNLTFSTLTVSNMSPEDSSIYLCSVRQGFGSEAFFGQGTRLTVV.

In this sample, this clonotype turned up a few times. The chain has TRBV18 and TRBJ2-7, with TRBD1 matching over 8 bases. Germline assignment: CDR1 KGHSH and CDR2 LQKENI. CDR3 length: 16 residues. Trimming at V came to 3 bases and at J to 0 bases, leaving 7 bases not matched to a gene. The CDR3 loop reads CASSPPGQVDSYEQYF. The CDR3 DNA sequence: TGTGCCAGCTCACCTCCGGGACAGGTTGACTCCTACGAGCAGTACTTC.

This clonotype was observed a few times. DNA of the CDR3: TGTGCCAGCAGTTGGGCTGGGGGGAGGAAGGGTGAGCAGTTCTTC. Amino acid sequence: CASSWAGGRKGEQFF. V and J are TRBV28 and TRBJ2-1, with D maybe TRBD2 (6 bases). The V end lost 4 bases, the J end lost 9 bases, and 19 bases lay between the germline ends. This CDR3 is built from 15 residues. Germline V CDR1 and CDR2: MDHEN, SYDVKM.

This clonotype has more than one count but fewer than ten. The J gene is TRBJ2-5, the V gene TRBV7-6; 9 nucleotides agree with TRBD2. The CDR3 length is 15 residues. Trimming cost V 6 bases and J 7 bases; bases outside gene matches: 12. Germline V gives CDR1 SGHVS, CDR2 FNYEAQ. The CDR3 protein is CASSIIAGAYGTQYF. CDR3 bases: TGTGCCAGCAGTATTATAGCGGGGGCCTATGGGACCCAGTACTTC.

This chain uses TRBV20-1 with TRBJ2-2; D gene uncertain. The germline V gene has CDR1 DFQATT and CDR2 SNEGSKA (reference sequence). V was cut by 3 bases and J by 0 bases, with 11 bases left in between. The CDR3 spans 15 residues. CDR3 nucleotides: TGCAGTGCTAGTCCCGTCACTACGAACACCGGGGAGCTGTTTTTT. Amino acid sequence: CSASPVTTNTGELFF.

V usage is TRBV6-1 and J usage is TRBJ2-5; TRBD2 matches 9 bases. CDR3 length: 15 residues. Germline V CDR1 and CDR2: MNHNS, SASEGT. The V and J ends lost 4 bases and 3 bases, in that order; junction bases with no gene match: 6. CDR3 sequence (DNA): TGTGCCAGCAGTGCACAGACTAGCGGTAAAGAGACCCAGTACTTC. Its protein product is CASSAQTSGKETQYF.

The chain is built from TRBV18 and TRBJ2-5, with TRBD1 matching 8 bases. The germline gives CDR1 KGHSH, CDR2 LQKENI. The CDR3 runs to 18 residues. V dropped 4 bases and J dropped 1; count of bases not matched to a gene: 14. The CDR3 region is CASSLLTLWTGSQETQYF. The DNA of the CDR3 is TGTGCCAGCTCACTCCTAACCCTTTGGACAGGGAGCCAAGAGACCCAGTACTTC.